This T cell receptor beta chain was recorded in a study of spatial heterogeneity in lung cancer. Study-wide background: Sequencing consistently turned up more beta-chain sequences than alpha-chain sequences.

In the library, each TCR cDNA molecule bore its own unique molecular identifier. TCRdb independently ran MiXCR on the 5' RACE reads; one entry per CDR3 protein. The sample has about 75,000 distinct CDR3 sequences, 13% seen once. CDR1 and CDR2 (germline): SNHLY, FYNNEI. This CDR3 spans 15 amino acids. As for this clonotype: Since a much larger clone is just one base distant, this may be a read error.

Time point in this sample: sample taken at primary tumor resection. Whole RNA was taken from tumor, nontumor lung or frozen PBMC; it was then sequenced unsorted. The sequences come from PBMCs, collected at surgery. This chain connects TRBV2 to TRBJ1-5, with TRBD1 matching 8 bases. The TCR comes from a male donor with early-stage non-small cell lung cancer. The CDR3 nucleotides are TGTGCCAGCAGCCACAGGGGGGATAGCAATCAGCACCAGCATTTT. The encoded protein is CASSHRGDSNQHQHF.